This T cell receptor (beta chain) emerged from a study of T-cell memory formation after mild COVID-19. Study at large: Each donor largely had its own TCR clusters. Whole-study findings and limits: CM and EM subsets held most contracting CD4+ clones; EMRA held CD8+ ones.

A remark on this clonotype: Its specificity is unknown.

Each CDR3 protein is one row after TCRdb ran MiXCR on the 5' RACE reads. Here the sample spans approximately 500,000 distinct CDR3 sequences, around a quarter being singletons. J gave up 3 bases and V 3 bases, and 10 bases lay outside the gene matches. CDR3 length: 17 residues. Germline assignment: CDR1 SGHDT and CDR2 YYEEEE. This TCR came from an adult woman who had mild COVID-19 (a few samples of this study predate the infection). Cell type and time point are not known. The chain has TRBV5-6 and TRBJ2-5; TRBD1 aligns across 11 bases. Sequenced input: PBMCs or a T cell subset sorted from them (not recorded which). The CDR3 loop reads CASSSTGQGGFEETQYF. As DNA, the CDR3 is TGTGCCAGCAGCTCGACGGGACAGGGGGGGTTCGAAGAGACCCAGTACTTC.